The 29 T cell receptor beta chains below come from one sample, sequenced in a study of identical twins listed by TCRdb under 2016. The library was obtained by 5' RACE. The sample was run on an Illumina HiSeq 2000. In TCRdb, the public reads were trimmed at Q25 with fastp and aligned with MiXCR, with productive beta chains retained. When rows share a CDR3 protein, they turn into one entry using the most common DNA and genes. The sample yields approximately 590,000 distinct CDR3 sequences; 7.5% to 10% were counted once. The ten largest clonotypes hold approximately 3.2% of the sample. Separately, the same data were catalogued under a study of yellow fever vaccine responses in identical twins.

The sequenced material came from PBMCs. The origin of the receptors is a woman younger than 35 in good health.

At least ten counts were recorded for this clonotype. The chain uses TRBV12-3 or TRBV12-4 and TRBJ2-1; tentative D call: TRBD2 (6 bases). The length of the CDR3 is 14 residues. Trimming stripped 7 bases from V and 5 bases from J, with 15 bases between. CDR3 bases: TGTGCCAGCATCTCCGGGGGAATCCACAATGAGCAGTTCTTC. Protein product: CASISGGIHNEQFF.

The rearrangement joins TRBV5-1 to TRBJ2-7, with 7 bases fitting TRBD1. This CDR3 region has 14 residues. CDR1 is SGHRS, CDR2 YFSETQ, per germline. Unmatched junction bases numbered 10, after V lost 3 bases and J lost 7 bases. The chain's CDR3 is CASSSTGSIREQYF. CDR3 in DNA: TGCGCCAGCAGCTCGACAGGGTCGATTAGGGAGCAGTACTTC. The whole variable domain, filled in from reference TRBV5-1 and TRBJ2-7, reads KAGVTQTPRYLIKTRGQQVTLSCSPISGHRSVSWYQQTPGQGLQFLFEYFSETQRNKGNFPGRFSGRQFSNSRSEMNVSTLELGDSALYLCASSSTGSIREQYFGPGTRLTVT.

This clonotype was picked up a small number of times. The rearrangement joins TRBV12-3 or TRBV12-4 to TRBJ1-3; no firm D call. V was shortened by 2 bases and J by 4 bases, with 6 bases between the two germline ends. This CDR3 region has 13 residues. The CDR3 DNA reads as TGTGCCAGCAGTTTATTAGAGGGAAACACCATATATTTT. Protein product: CASSLLEGNTIYF.

In its sample, this clonotype was seen a few times. This chain links TRBV11-2 with TRBJ2-1; weak D call: TRBD1 (6 bases). Germline V gene sequence: CDR1 SGHAT, CDR2 FQNNGV. CDR3 size: 15 residues. Trimming cost V 2 bases and J 4 bases, with 12 bases left between them. The DNA for the CDR3 is TGTGCCAGCAGCTTACGGCGGACAGTTTACAATGAGCAGTTCTTC. It yields the protein CASSLRRTVYNEQFF. Full variable domain (missing parts from reference TRBV11-2 and TRBJ2-1): EAGVAQSPRYKIIEKRQSVAFWCNPISGHATLYWYQQILGQGPKLLIQFQNNGVVDDSQLPKDRFSAERLKGVDSTLKIQPAKLEDSAVYLCASSLRRTVYNEQFFGPGTRLTVL.

There are a few counts of this clonotype. The chain recombines TRBV27 with TRBJ2-2, with 8 bases matching TRBD2. This CDR3 contains 13 residues. CDR1 MNHEY and CDR2 SMNVEV come from the germline V gene (reference sequence). V shed 8 bases, J shed 7 bases, and the junction held 6 bases outside the gene matches. Written as DNA, the CDR3 is TGTGCCAGCCACCGGGGGGGAATCGGGGAGCTGTTTTTT. Encoded protein: CASHRGGIGELFF.

This clonotype was picked up many times. The V call is TRBV6-1, the J call TRBJ2-6, with a weak D call TRBD2 (6 bases). The CDR3 consists of 14 residues. The germline V gene encodes CDR1 MNHNS and CDR2 SASEGT. V was cut by 6 bases and J by 4 bases, with 10 bases left in between. The CDR3 DNA sequence: TGTGCCAGCAGCGGGCTAGCGGGGGCCAACGTCCTGACTTTC. Residues: CASSGLAGANVLTF.

This clonotype was observed at least ten times. The chain links TRBV2 to TRBJ1-2; 7 bases are shared with TRBD1. This CDR3 comprises 15 residues. CDR1 is SNHLY, CDR2 FYNNEI, per germline. The ends lost 0 bases at V and 4 bases at J; junction bases unmatched: 5. Written as DNA, the CDR3 is TGTGCCAGCAGTGAAGCCCCGACAGGGATCTATGGCTACACCTTC. Its translation is CASSEAPTGIYGYTF.

The chain employs TRBV20-1 and TRBJ2-1, with D tentatively TRBD2 (5 bases). The germline CDR1 and CDR2 sequences are DFQATT and SNEGSKA (reference sequence). The CDR3 totals 15 residues. The ends were cut back, 6 bases at V and 3 bases at J, with 18 bases in the middle. The CDR3 coding sequence is TGCAGTGCCCCTTCTTCAGCGGAGGACTACAATGAGCAGTTCTTC. Protein product: CSAPSSAEDYNEQFF.

The V and J genes are TRBV3-1 and TRBJ1-2; no definite D call. The CDR3 runs to 14 residues. V lost 4 bases and J lost 5, with 14 bases in between. CDR1 is LGHDT, CDR2 YNNKEL, per germline (reference sequence). The chain's CDR3 is CASSRDTSGYGYTF. CDR3 sequence (DNA): TGTGCCAGCAGCCGGGATACAAGCGGGTATGGCTACACCTTC.

This clonotype was counted only a few times. The V gene is TRBV7-3, the J gene TRBJ2-3; unclear D gene. Germline loops: CDR1 SGHTA, CDR2 FQGTGA. The CDR3 has 15 amino acids. Trimming left V 2 bases short and J 2 bases short, with 11 bases between. The CDR3 loop is CASSLEGFNTDTQYF. In DNA form, the CDR3 reads TGTGCCAGCAGCTTAGAAGGGTTTAACACAGATACGCAGTATTTT.

The chain employs TRBV20-1 and TRBJ1-1; a possible D gene is TRBD1 (6 bases). Looked up from germline, CDR1 is DFQATT and CDR2 is SNEGSKA (reference sequence). V lost 0 bases, J lost 3 bases, and 8 bases lay in between. This CDR3 comprises 13 residues. CDR3 amino acids: CSARDKGDTEAFF. The DNA for the CDR3 is TGCAGTGCTAGAGATAAGGGGGACACTGAAGCTTTCTTT.

This clonotype was seen a few times. The V gene is TRBV20-1, the J gene TRBJ2-5; TRBD2 matches 7 bases. Unmatched junction bases numbered 6, after V lost 0 bases and J lost 5 bases. The CDR3 has 14 amino acids. The germline gives CDR1 DFQATT, CDR2 SNEGSKA (reference sequence). The CDR3 loop is CSARDGAGSETQYF. Here the CDR3 DNA reads TGCAGTGCTAGAGATGGAGCGGGATCGGAGACCCAGTACTTC.

This clonotype has just a few counts. The V and J genes are TRBV29-1 and TRBJ1-6; TRBD1 aligns across 11 bases. After removal of 4 bases from V and 9 bases from J, the junction contained 5 bases not matched to a gene. The CDR3 runs to 14 residues. Germline CDR1 reads SQVTM; CDR2 reads ANQGSEA. As DNA, the CDR3 is TGCAGCGTTGCCGAGGACAGGGGGCTTTCACCCCTCCACTTT. It is translated as CSVAEDRGLSPLHF.

The V call is TRBV7-8, the J call TRBJ2-7, with a tentative D call TRBD1 (6 bases). Deletions cut 1 base from V and 4 bases from J, with 17 bases between. Germline V gene data show CDR1 as SGHVS and CDR2 as FQNEAQ. CDR3 size: 16 residues. The CDR3 DNA sequence: TGTGCCAGCAGCTTAGGGGTACAGGGTTCGGGTTACGAGCAGTACTTC. Protein product: CASSLGVQGSGYEQYF.

This clonotype was counted many times. This rearrangement joins TRBV3-1 to TRBJ2-3; 9 bases line up with TRBD2. Germline CDR1 reads LGHDT; CDR2 reads YNNKEL (reference sequence). The V segment lost 1 base and the J segment 7 bases; nucleotides outside the gene matches: 9. The CDR3 consists of 16 residues. This CDR3 is CASSQGWSSGDNTQYF. The CDR3 DNA reads TGTGCCAGCAGCCAAGGGTGGTCTAGCGGGGATAATACGCAGTATTTT.

This clonotype appeared many times. This chain links TRBV12-3 or TRBV12-4 with TRBJ2-5; 8 nucleotides align to TRBD1. Trimming took 2 bases from V and 3 from J; bases not matched to a gene: 5. The CDR3 sequence is 15 residues long. This CDR3 reads CASSLPDRGKETQYF. In nucleotides, the CDR3 is TGTGCCAGCAGTTTACCCGACAGGGGCAAAGAGACCCAGTACTTC.

The table lists this clonotype with many counts. The rearrangement links TRBV27 to TRBJ1-1; possible D gene TRBD1, 6 bases. Germline V gene sequence: CDR1 MNHEY, CDR2 SMNVEV (reference sequence). The CDR3 loop spans 14 amino acids. V was pared by 4 bases and J by 4 bases, with 13 bases between. CDR3 sequence reads: CASSYGGLGTEAFF. For the CDR3, the DNA is TGTGCCAGCAGTTACGGGGGGCTTGGCACTGAAGCTTTCTTT.

This clonotype turned up a few times. CDR3 nucleotides: TGCGCCAGCAGCCAAGATAAAGCGGACCGCTACAATGAGCAGTTCTTC. This encodes CASSQDKADRYNEQFF. This chain connects TRBV4-3 to TRBJ2-1; a weak D match, TRBD2 (5 bases). Germline CDR1 and CDR2: LGHNA and YSLEER. V lost 0 bases, J lost 3 bases, and 12 bases lay in between. This CDR3 comprises 16 residues.

This clonotype was recorded many times. The chain combines TRBV7-9 with TRBJ2-1, with D possibly called TRBD1 or TRBD2 (5 bases each). The CDR3 sequence is 15 residues long. V shed 3 bases and J shed 0 bases, with 9 bases lying between them. CDR1 and CDR2 from the germline V gene are SEHNR and FQNEAQ (reference sequence). CDR3 coding DNA: TGTGCCAGCAGCTTGGGGGAAAACTCCTACAATGAGCAGTTCTTC. Translation: CASSLGENSYNEQFF.

This chain connects TRBV20-1 to TRBJ1-2; D uncertain. Germline-derived CDR1 and CDR2 are DFQATT and SNEGSKA (reference sequence). The germline V and J ends were trimmed by 1 base and 6 bases, with 6 bases remaining between them. This CDR3 spans 11 amino acids. CDR3 coding DNA: TGCAGTGCTAGAGGGTTGCATGGCTACACCTTC. Translating it yields CSARGLHGYTF.

The rearrangement joins TRBV20-1 to TRBJ2-1, with D perhaps assigned TRBD1 or TRBD2 (6 bases each). CDR3 size: 14 residues. The V end lost 3 bases, the J end lost 8 bases, and 17 bases lay between the germline ends. Germline V gene data show CDR1 as DFQATT and CDR2 as SNEGSKA (reference sequence). The CDR3 sequence: CSASSSGAGDEQFF. As DNA, the CDR3 is TGCAGTGCTAGCTCGTCGGGGGCAGGCGATGAGCAGTTCTTC.

V is TRBV2 and J is TRBJ2-3; TRBD2 is a possible D gene (6 bases). The CDR3 sequence is 14 residues long. The ends were cut back, 8 bases at V and 2 bases at J, with 14 bases in the middle. Germline assignment: CDR1 SNHLY and CDR2 FYNNEI. CDR3: CASVADGHTDTQYF. CDR3 DNA: TGTGCCAGCGTAGCGGATGGCCACACAGATACGCAGTATTTT.

At least ten counts were recorded for this clonotype. This chain links TRBV12-3 or TRBV12-4 with TRBJ2-5; tentative D call: TRBD2 (6 bases). V lost 4 bases and J 2 bases, leaving 14 bases between the germline ends. This CDR3 comprises 15 residues. The CDR3 loop reads CASSSGTFPQETQYF. The CDR3 region has the DNA TGTGCCAGCAGTTCCGGGACTTTTCCTCAAGAGACCCAGTACTTC.

Worth noting for this clonotype: Just one base apart from a much larger clone, this may be a read error. This rearrangement joins TRBV20-1 to TRBJ2-7; 7 nucleotides agree with TRBD1. In germline, CDR1 is DFQATT, CDR2 SNEGSKA (reference sequence). The CDR3 loop spans 14 amino acids. CDR3 residues: CCPTGQVYSYEQYF. Written as DNA, the CDR3 is TGCTGTCCCACCGGACAGGTCTACTCCTACGAGCAGTACTTC.

The V gene is TRBV12-3 or TRBV12-4, the J gene TRBJ1-4, with TRBD1 matching 9 bases. Losses at the gene ends were 5 bases for V and 7 bases for J; bases not matched to a gene: 8. This CDR3 has 15 residues. CDR3 in DNA: TGTGCCAGCAGTGTACAGGGGGCCCGAGGTGAAAAACTGTTTTTT. Translation gives CASSVQGARGEKLFF.

The sample holds many counts of this clonotype. The chain links TRBV28 to TRBJ1-5; D gene unclear. The V and J ends lost 7 bases and 3 bases respectively, with 19 bases between them. Per germline, CDR1 MDHEN and CDR2 SYDVKM. The CDR3 loop spans 16 amino acids. The CDR3: CASTMPRGRDNQPQHF. In DNA form, the CDR3 reads TGTGCCAGCACTATGCCGCGGGGAAGGGACAATCAGCCCCAGCATTTT.

This chain's CDR3 is CASSPGLAGQSSTDTQYF. For the CDR3, the DNA is TGCGCCAGCTCACCGGGACTAGCGGGACAATCTAGCACAGATACGCAGTATTTT. The chain recombines TRBV4-3 with TRBJ2-3, with 13 bases matching TRBD2. The J segment lost 0 bases and the V segment lost 8 bases, leaving 11 bases of the junction unmatched. The CDR3 totals 18 residues. The germline V gene encodes CDR1 LGHNA and CDR2 YSLEER.

The chain is built from TRBV29-1 and TRBJ2-7; TRBD2 matches 12 bases. V was pared by 6 bases and J by 5 bases, with 5 bases of the junction left unmatched. Per germline, CDR1 SQVTM and CDR2 ANQGSEA. The CDR3 loop spans 13 amino acids. CDR3 residues: CSVKASGRDEQYF. In DNA form, the CDR3 reads TGCAGCGTGAAAGCTAGCGGGAGGGACGAGCAGTACTTC.

The chain has TRBV28 and TRBJ2-7, with TRBD2 as a possible D gene (6 bases). This CDR3 has 13 amino acids. Trimming shortened V by 7 bases and J by 4 bases, and 14 bases separated the two germline ends. Germline assignment: CDR1 MDHEN and CDR2 SYDVKM. CDR3 region: CASTREANYEQYF. In DNA, the CDR3 is TGTGCCAGCACGCGGGAAGCAAATTACGAGCAGTACTTC.